The clone carrying this TCR beta chain is judged medium-sized. Antigen specificity is unknown. Here immunoSEQ multiplex PCR was the method, and the copy in TCRdb shows in-frame clones only, minus some. In the table there are 1,100 to 1,500 clones, about 20% of which are singletons. The data stem from a study of T cells in localized non-small cell lung cancer. The study, taken as a whole, reports: T cell clonality was highest in uninvolved adjacent lung, above tumor. Sequencing, confined to only one tumor region, leaves heterogeneity possible. Elevated circulating T cell density in blood was associated with longer overall survival.

The CDR3 has 15 residues. The J segment lost 1 base and the V segment lost 5 bases, leaving 6 bases of the junction unmatched. The germline V gene has CDR1 SGHNT and CDR2 YENEEA. The sequencing used lung tumor tissue, collected before any cancer treatment. The origin of this receptor is a male donor aged 60 or over with stage III squamous cell lung carcinoma. The chain is built from TRBV11-3 and TRBJ1-1, with 8 nucleotides matching TRBD1. This CDR3 is CASSGSGQGNTEAFF. CDR3 sequence (DNA): TGTGCCAGCAGCGGGAGTGGACAGGGGAACACTGAAGCTTTCTTT.